This TCR beta chain was observed in a study of T cells after yellow fever vaccination (dated by TCRdb to the late 2010s). Context from the whole study: Libraries from fractions with low cell numbers were prepared with the SMART-Seq v4 Ultra Low Input RNA kit. Bulk TCR alpha and beta repertoires were sequenced longitudinally to track T-cell clones before and after primary and booster YFV17D yellow fever vaccination. Blood samples were taken at several timepoints before and after primary and secondary immunization, and bulk PBMC replicates and cell subsets were isolated. Two healthy male donors made up the cohort, one aged 18 to 29 years and the other aged 30 to 40 years.

Synthesis of TCR cDNA relied on 5'RACE template switching, a step that introduced a universal primer site along with unique molecular identifiers. cDNA synthesis was primed from both the TCR alpha and TCR beta constant segments. Library amplification used two PCR steps, and the second PCR step added sample barcodes and sequencing adapters. Sequencing of the libraries was done on either Illumina HiSeq 2500 (2x100 bp) or NovaSeq (2x150 bp). The paper's processing steps were these. Reads were demultiplexed and collapsed into UMI consensus sequences with MIGEC, and V(D)J alignment was performed with MiXCR. Using edgeR on replicate PBMC samples, clonotypes were called vaccine-responding if FDR was below 0.01 and the log2 fold change was above 5 up to day 15. Bulk clonotypes were assigned CD4 or CD8 identity according to which sequenced CD4 or CD8 repertoire held them at higher abundance. TCRdb trimmed public reads at Q25 via fastp, called clones via MiXCR and kept in-frame beta chains. Each entry is one CDR3 protein sequence, shown with its most common DNA and genes. The V and J calls here are based on TCRdb, not the publication. The sample records almost 30,000 distinct CDR3 sequences, 5% to 6% of which are singletons. Over 40% of the sample rests with the top ten.

Points the paper makes about the study in general: After the booster, most of the clones that had expanded following primary vaccination were detected again (96% of CD4 and roughly 90% of CD8), which suggests that memory was broadly maintained. A small share of clonotypes was detected in both CD4 and CD8 compartments, with the overlap likely arising from convergent recombination. The secondary T-cell response was found to be weaker but faster than the primary response, with a peak reached on day 5 rather than on day 15. Only two donors were included in the study, so the extent to which the findings can be generalized is limited. Because abundant contaminating clonotypes from the bulk population could be contained in FACS-sorted repertoires, computational filtering was required.

At least ten counts were recorded for this clonotype. Its antigen remains unidentified. Within one base of it there is no much larger clone, and no base qualities were kept. The CDR3 spans 14 residues, from the cysteine through the phenylalanine. CDR3 DNA only is kept here, 42 bases in frame from base 1. The germline V gene supplies CDR1 SGHTA and CDR2 FQGNSA. The trim is 4 bases for V and 3 bases for J, with a gap of 9 bases between the germline ends. Taken with the paper, the label for treatment or condition translates to: live attenuated yellow fever vaccine strain. PBMCs were isolated from peripheral blood using a standard Ficoll-Paque protocol. CD4 and CD8 T-cell fractions were isolated with Dynabeads CD4 and CD8 positive selection kits. TriZol was used to extract RNA from bulk PBMCs, from CD4 and CD8 fractions, and from dextramer-positive and dextramer-negative fractions.

This TCR derives from a young man who received the YFV17D yellow fever vaccine. The chain is assembled from TRBV7-2 and TRBJ2-2, with a tentative D gene TRBD2 over 6 matching bases. The source material was CD8+ T cells sorted from PBMCs, sampled 10 days after the yellow fever booster vaccination. The CDR3 amino acid sequence is: CASSWGTYTGELFF. The bases read TGTGCCAGCAGCTGGGGGACTTACACCGGGGAGCTGTTTTTT.